This is a list of T cell receptor beta chains from one sample in a study of cytomegalovirus exposure and HLA in healthy donors. Sequencing was performed with immunoSEQ multiplex PCR; in TCRdb, only in-frame clones are kept and a portion is missing. The sample includes about 190,000 clones, 79% of them seen just once. Specimen: PBMCs. The receptor source for this set is a woman under 30 in good health and CMV-seronegative. CDR3s include the opening cysteine and the closing phenylalanine or tryptophan. A D gene is named only where the DNA matches it firmly. Not all rows give a size; the values are once, few, many and, for expanded clones, a class.

J gene | clone size | V gene | D gene | CDR3 DNA | CDR3 protein
TRBJ2-7 | once | TRBV5-1 | - | TGCGCCAGCAGCTTGGCGGCGGGGAGCTCCTACGAGCAGTACTTC | CASSLAAGSSYEQYF
TRBJ1-2 | - | TRBV6-1 | - | TGTGCCAGCAGTGCCAGCGGGGGGGGCTTGTTTGGCGGGCACTATGGCTACACCTTC | CASSASGGGLFGGHYGYTF
TRBJ2-7 | - | TRBV7-8 | - | TGTGCCACCGGAGAGGGCTACGAGCAGTACTTC | CATGEGYEQYF
TRBJ1-6 | - | TRBV27 | - | TGTGCCAGCAGTTACCAGGGTTCACCCCTCCACTTT | CASSYQGSPLHF
TRBJ2-3 | - | TRBV28 | - | TGTGCCAGCAGCCCCATAGGACAGACCACAGATACGCAGTATTTT | CASSPIGQTTDTQYF
TRBJ2-7 | - | TRBV28 | TRBD1 | TGTGCCAGCAGTTCACTGGGACAGGCGAAAAGGTCCTACGAGCAGTACTTC | CASSSLGQAKRSYEQYF
TRBJ2-7 | - | TRBV5-6 | TRBD1 | TGTGCCAGCAGCTTCAGGGGGCTCTACGAGCAGTACTTC | CASSFRGLYEQYF
TRBJ1-2 | - | TRBV13 | TRBD1 | TGTGCCAGCAGCCCCCGGGGACAGGGGAGGAACTATGGCTACACCTTC | CASSPRGQGRNYGYTF
TRBJ2-1 | few | TRBV6-1 | TRBD2 | TGTGCCAGCAGTGCTCCTACTAGCGGGAGAGGTAATGAGCAGTTCTTC | CASSAPTSGRGNEQFF
TRBJ2-7 | - | TRBV9 | - | TGTGCCAGCAGCGTAGGGGGCGGAACCTCTGGCGAGCAGTACTTC | CASSVGGGTSGEQYF
TRBJ2-7 | - | TRBV27 | TRBD1 | TGTGCCAGCAGCCGAAAACCCCGGGACAGGGGATTTGGCTACGAGCAGTACTTC | CASSRKPRDRGFGYEQYF
TRBJ1-4 | few | TRBV14 | - | TGTGCCAGCAGCCACCCCGGTGGGGGCGGCAATGAAAAACTGTTTTTT | CASSHPGGGGNEKLFF
TRBJ1-2 | - | TRBV7-2 | - | TGTGCCAGCAGCCGACCGGAGGGTGGGAATGGCTACACCTTC | CASSRPEGGNGYTF
TRBJ2-7 | once | TRBV6-1 | TRBD2 | TGTGCCAGCAGTGAGCTTAGCGGGAGCTCCTACGAGCAGTACTTC | CASSELSGSSYEQYF
TRBJ2-1 | - | TRBV5-1 | TRBD2 | TGCGCCAGCAGCCTAAGCGGGGGCTCCTACAATGAGCAGTTCTTC | CASSLSGGSYNEQFF
TRBJ2-5 | once | TRBV4-1 | TRBD1 | TGCGCCAGCAGCCAAGGCCATGGGACAGGGGGCGAAGAGACCCAGTACTTC | CASSQGHGTGGEETQYF
TRBJ2-2 | - | TRBV11-2 | - | TGTGCCAGCAGCTTACTGACAGGGAACACCGGGGAGCTGTTTTTT | CASSLLTGNTGELFF
TRBJ1-1 | few | TRBV27 | TRBD1 | TGTGCCAGCAGTATACAAGCCCGGGACAGAAACGCGGGAGCTTTCTTT | CASSIQARDRNAGAFF
TRBJ2-1 | few | TRBV7-9 | - | TGTGCCAGCAGCACGTCGGGGAAAAGTTCCTACAATGAGCAGTTCTTC | CASSTSGKSSYNEQFF
TRBJ1-6 | - | TRBV21-1 | - | TGTGCCAGCAGATTGGACAGACTCGCTTATAATTCACCCCTCCACTTT | CASRLDRLAYNSPLHF
TRBJ2-7 | - | TRBV19 | - | TGTGCCAGTAGTTGGACAGTTCTACACGCTAACGAGCAGTACTTC | CASSWTVLHANEQYF
TRBJ1-1 | - | TRBV5-1 | TRBD1 | TGCGCCAGCAGCTGGACCTTTATTACTCAGGGGGGAGTGGACACTGAAGCTTTCTTT | CASSWTFITQGGVDTEAFF
TRBJ1-2 | - | TRBV6-5 | TRBD1 | TGTGCCAGCAGTTACTCGAAAGGGGGCGTTTATGGCTACACCTTC | CASSYSKGGVYGYTF
TRBJ2-1 | - | TRBV10-2 | - | TGCGCCAGCAGTGAGAAGAGTACAGGCCCCTACAATGAGCAGTTCTTC | CASSEKSTGPYNEQFF